One TCR beta chain is described in this entry. Its antigen remains unidentified. Germline V gives CDR1 SNHLY, CDR2 FYNNEI. CDR3 length: 16 amino acids. V gave up 5 bases and J gave up 6 bases, with 21 bases separating them. Random-hexamer reverse transcription was applied to about 0.45 to 1 ug RNA. The method of amplification for TCR beta CDR3 was immunoSEQ multiplex PCR, covering 54 Vbeta and 13 Jbeta. TCRdb re-called the immunoSEQ multiplex PCR reads with MiXCR, one entry per CDR3 protein. The table records approximately 140,000 distinct CDR3 sequences, approximately 79% of them present only once. The multiple sclerosis controls were treatment-naive patients affected by stable or active relapsing-remitting disease. Negative isolation was used for CD8+ and CD4+ T cells, and FACS enrichment was applied to TEMRA cells. The data were obtained in a study of CD8 T cells in Susac syndrome. Whole-study findings and limits: It was acknowledged in the study that the number of individuals who were included in its TCR sequencing and HLA analysis was relatively small.

The receptor comes from a human donor with multiple sclerosis. The rearrangement uses TRBV2 and TRBJ2-3; D possibly corresponds to TRBD2 (6 bases). Sequenced input: CD8+ T cells from PBMCs. Here the CDR3 reads CASSTPRDSPGDTQYF. CDR3 bases: TGTGCCAGCAGTACACCTCGGGACTCACCCGGGGATACGCAGTATTTT.